This entry concerns a single T cell receptor (beta chain). Its antigen is not identified. Germline loops: CDR1 MNHEY, CDR2 SVGAGI. This CDR3 region has 13 residues. The J segment lost 5 bases and the V segment lost 5 bases, leaving 3 bases of the junction unmatched. Method: immunoSEQ multiplex PCR; TCRdb's copy keeps in-frame clones and lacks some. In the table there are more than 200,000 clones, 70% of which are singletons. The data belong to a study of cytotoxic CD8 clonotypes in ibrutinib-treated CLL. On the study more broadly: Of the patients, about a dozen were relapsed/refractory, under 16 treatment-naive and roughly 17 IGHV unmutated. Overall study findings and caveats: Higher clonality was seen at ibrutinib response and a return toward baseline at progression. Relative to age-matched healthy donors, clonality at baseline was higher, and it tracked circulating CD8+ T-cell counts. Treatment left the uncommon public clonotypes either contracted or stable in frequency.

The chain combines TRBV6-5 with TRBJ2-7; 10 bases are a match to TRBD2. The sample was PBMCs, taken after 24 months of ibrutinib treatment. This clonotype was sampled from a human donor with chronic lymphocytic leukemia. The DNA of the CDR3 is TGTGCCAGCAGTGGTCTAGCGGGAGACGAGCAGTACTTC. The encoded protein is CASSGLAGDEQYF.